The clone carrying this T cell receptor (beta chain) was counted only a few times. The antigen remains unidentified. Primers: 60 Vbeta forward and 13 Jbeta reverse. Measured with immunoSEQ multiplex PCR; TCRdb has only the in-frame clones, and not every one. The table has about 130,000 clones, 77% seen once; the top ten hold 4.2%. The data were taken from a study of cytomegalovirus exposure and HLA in healthy donors. Whole-study context: From HLA-typed donors, an early data release held 70 million to 95 million unique TCRs.

Study-level points and caveats: When analyzed later, a missense DCLRE1C variant was found to be linked to TCR beta V- and J-gene trimming. Cytomegalovirus association was listed for about 150 TCR beta chains. Most sequenced TCRs were rare (though some public TCRs occurred in many donors).

Losses at the gene ends were 5 bases for V and 4 bases for J; bases not matched to a gene: 16. Germline V gives CDR1 SEHNR, CDR2 FQNEAQ (reference sequence). This CDR3 has 17 amino acids. The chain employs TRBV7-9 and TRBJ1-2; TRBD1 matches at 7 bases. This TCR was recovered from a male donor in good health and CMV-seropositive. The sequencing input was PBMCs. CDR3 region: CASSQGTEYAEVYGYTF. The DNA for the CDR3 is TGTGCCAGCAGCCAAGGGACAGAATACGCAGAGGTCTATGGCTACACCTTC.